In this sample, the clone carrying this T cell receptor (beta chain) turned up a few times. No antigen is known for it. RNA transcripts served as the template for amplifying TCR beta CDR3 regions. HTBI primers were employed in a first-round RT-PCR of the TCR CDR3. TCRdb used MiXCR to reprocess the multiplex PCR reads, holding one entry per CDR3 protein. The sample shows roughly 420,000 distinct CDR3 sequences, about 15% of them seen only once. Over 18 months, lack of ophthalmopathy progression marked Graves' hyperthyroidism as stable. Diagnostic decisions used clinical symptoms, serum thyroxine and TRAb, thyroid ultrasound and orbital computed tomography. The entry originates in a study of T cells in Graves' hyperthyroidism and ophthalmopathy. Study-wide findings and caveats: In simple terms, a model built on 13 V-J features told ophthalmopathy apart from stable hyperthyroidism.

The CDR3 is 15 amino acids. Trimming took off 1 base at V and 5 bases at J, with 15 bases between the two ends. Germline CDR1 reads SEHNR; CDR2 reads FQNEAQ (reference sequence). The sequence was obtained from a woman under 30 with Graves' hyperthyroidism. The chain links TRBV7-9 to TRBJ2-7; D gene uncertain. The sequencing input was blood. The CDR3 DNA is TGTGCCAGCAGCTTAGTAAGCGTGCCGCACGACGAGCAGTACTTC. Translated: CASSLVSVPHDEQYF.